This T cell receptor (beta chain) was identified during a study of shared clonotypes between healthy human individuals (TCRdb year 2020). In terms of the full investigation: The cohort comprised two women and a few men aged 18 to 49 years. For each donor, CD4 naive and CD4 memory were each run on three plates, CD8 naive on two plates, and CD8 memory on one plate. To estimate repertoire size and how much clonotypes are shared between individuals, the study performed deep sequencing of blood TCR repertoires from about 5 healthy adults. Libraries were prepared and TCR repertoires were sequenced by different laboratories using diverse techniques, in order to increase sequencing depth and limit assay-specific biases. Leukapheresis yielded between about 0.94 and 9.5 billion PBMCs per donor. Study-wide conclusions, independent of this receptor: Incomplete sequencing was indicated by rarefaction of sorted-subset datasets, despite the large sequencing depth. Sampling was restricted to blood, and TCR repertoires in tissue are likely to differ from TCR repertoires in blood. Estimated clonotype richness was generally larger for naive than for memory subsets. When several donors were compared, the shared fraction of clonotypes was 5% to 6.5% for naive CD4, roughly 3.3% for naive CD8, 2.3% for memory CD4, and approximately 0.4% for memory CD8. Pairwise subsampling indicated that sequencing depth was expected to affect the degree of clonotype sharing among donors. Higher generation probabilities were observed for clonotypes shared by all four sorted-subset donors than for non-shared clonotypes. Because the study included only a small number of donors, the genetic and exposure-history diversity represented was limited.

CDR1 SGHTA and CDR2 FQGTGA are derived from the germline V gene. The CDR3 numbers 13 residues from cysteine through phenylalanine. Only the CDR3 DNA stays, 39 bases, in frame from base 1. V sheds 3 bases and J sheds 5 bases, leaving 7 bases between their ends. Using the deep immunoSEQ assay, TCR CDR3 regions were amplified from genomic DNA by multiplex PCR. Extracted genomic DNA from each cell subset was distributed evenly across all wells of several immunoSEQ 96-well plates, and each plate was treated as a replicate. For sorted subsets, approximately 210 ng of genomic DNA, equivalent to some 30,000 T cell genomes, went into each replicate PCR. Purified libraries were measured with a Qubit 3.0 fluorometer, size-checked on a Bioanalyzer 2100, and measured again with the KAPA Library Quantification kit. Each immunoSEQ 96-well plate was sequenced on its own single-read 150-cycle Illumina NextSeq 550 flow cell. On the study's bioinformatics: Because the immunoSEQ output included only junctional sequences and no quality scores, the filtering could not be the same as the filtering used for full-length reads. Sequences were annotated with PyIR, a Python wrapper for IgBLAST v1.9, and V/J genes and CDR3 were assigned using IMGT germline references. Reads were filtered out if the reads had weak V/J assignments (E-value above 1e-6), no CDR3, stop codons, out-of-frame junctions, or ambiguous translated residues. V3J clonotypes were defined as sequences sharing the same inferred V gene, J gene, and CDR3 amino acid sequence. Percentage overlap between repertoires was calculated by dividing the number of shared unique clonotypes by the size of the smaller repertoire. Three approaches were used to assess repertoire richness: RTK rarefaction, the Chao1 estimator, and Recon v2.1 estimates of unobserved clonotypes. Generation probabilities for all TCRbeta clonotypes obtained by the gDNA method from a handful of donors were computed using OLGA. TCRdb took over this immuneACCESS table, retaining in-frame rearrangements with V and J assigned. Such tables are incomplete; in checked studies, under half of the missing clones stem from an unresolved V gene, and the remainder is unexplained. V, J and clone size derive from that table, while D and trimming were established from the DNA sequence. For this sample there are roughly 2,300,000 clones; roughly 90% appear just once. Clones ranked in the top ten supply approximately 0.4% of the sample.

On this clone: Its antigen is currently not known. Nothing much larger sits one base from this clone, and base qualities are not available. Other nucleotide sequences from this sample produce the same CDR3.

Healthy HIV-negative adults with no recently reported acute infections or vaccinations were included as donors. Every donor was a Caucasian adult living in Nashville, Tennessee, USA. CD4+ T cells were enriched by magnetic negative selection; naive cells were then positively selected on CD45RA, and the negative fraction formed the memory subset. After blood collection by leukapheresis, PBMCs were isolated using Ficoll-Histopaque density gradient centrifugation and then cryopreserved in the vapor phase of liquid nitrogen. Purity and quantity of every magnetically sorted T cell population were checked by analytical flow cytometry. Each sorted fraction had its genomic DNA isolated and then quantified by UV absorbance on a Nanodrop 2000c.

The chain employs TRBV7-3 and TRBJ2-2; the D gene is perhaps TRBD1, from 5 matching bases. The source is a man between 18 and 35 years old in good health. Some clones in this sample may be carry-over from other donors' samples. Sequenced sample: naive CD4+ T cells from PBMCs. The cell subset or site label of this sample denotes: CD45RA+ positively selected. The CDR3 protein sequence reads: CASSFGATGELFF. Here is the DNA: TGTGCCAGCAGCTTTGGGGCGACCGGGGAGCTGTTTTTT.